A single sample gave rise to the 17 T cell receptor beta chains below, sequenced in a study of blood T cell repertoires in COVID-19. The repertoire was sequenced with immunoSEQ multiplex PCR; TCRdb's copy has only in-frame clones and lacks some. The repertoire holds approximately 140,000 clones, with about four fifths as singletons. Sequenced: peripheral blood. These receptors were obtained from a human donor in a cohort sampled during active COVID-19.

The gene calls are TRBV6-5 and TRBJ2-1, with 10 bases identical to TRBD2. V lost 6 bases to trimming and J lost 3 bases; unmatched junction nucleotides: 2. Germline CDR1 is MNHEY and CDR2 is SVGAGI. This CDR3 is 14 amino acids long. CDR3 in amino acids: CASSSSGGYNEQFF. The DNA of the CDR3 is TGTGCCAGCAGCTCTAGCGGGGGCTACAATGAGCAGTTCTTC.

This rearrangement joins TRBV20-1 to TRBJ2-1; D is perhaps TRBD2 (6 bases). The CDR3 spans 11 residues. Germline assignment: CDR1 DFQATT and CDR2 SNEGSKA (reference sequence). Trimming pared 6 bases from V and 7 bases from J, leaving 10 bases between. DNA of the CDR3: TGCAGTGCCATAGGAGGGAATGAGCAGTTCTTC. Translated: CSAIGGNEQFF.

The chain couples TRBV11-2 to TRBJ2-7; 9 bases map to TRBD1. CDR1 is SGHAT and CDR2 is FQNNGV in the germline V gene. The CDR3 covers 15 residues. Trimming took 6 bases from V and 3 from J; bases not matched to a gene: 9. CDR3 DNA sequence: TGTGCCAGCAGACGAACCCAGGACAGGGGCTACGAGCAGTACTTC. Amino acids: CASRRTQDRGYEQYF. Full variable domain (outside the CDR3, taken from reference TRBV11-2 and TRBJ2-7): EAGVAQSPRYKIIEKRQSVAFWCNPISGHATLYWYQQILGQGPKLLIQFQNNGVVDDSQLPKDRFSAERLKGVDSTLKIQPAKLEDSAVYLCASRRTQDRGYEQYFGPGTRLTVT.

This clone was seen only a few times. The rearrangement uses TRBV7-2 and TRBJ2-1; the match to TRBD2 covers 8 bases. V trimming: 5 bases; J trimming: 5 bases; junction bases outside the gene matches: 8. CDR1 and CDR2 (germline): SGHTA, FQGNSA. This CDR3 is 15 amino acids long. The CDR3 reads CASSLGRGENNEQFF. The CDR3, as DNA: TGTGCCAGCAGCCTGGGGCGGGGGGAGAACAATGAGCAGTTCTTC.

The table lists this clone with a few counts. The chain combines TRBV4-1 with TRBJ2-2, with 8 bases that match TRBD2. Germline V gives CDR1 MGHRA, CDR2 YSYEKL. This CDR3 comprises 18 residues. V dropped 0 bases and J dropped 0; count of bases not matched to a gene: 6. The CDR3 DNA is TGCGCCAGCAGCCAAGATGGAAAGGGACTAGCGAACACCGGGGAGCTGTTTTTT. Translated: CASSQDGKGLANTGELFF.

This rearrangement joins TRBV28 to TRBJ2-7; D is perhaps TRBD1 (6 bases). This CDR3 region has 14 residues. The V gene lost 3 bases and the J gene lost 2 bases, with 11 bases spanning the gap. The germline gives CDR1 MDHEN, CDR2 SYDVKM. CDR3 DNA sequence: TGTGCCAGCAGTTTGGGGGACAAGACCTACGAGCAGTACTTC. This gives the protein CASSLGDKTYEQYF.

The V gene is TRBV6-5, the J gene TRBJ2-2; maybe TRBD1 (5 bases). The CDR3 length is 13 residues. Germline CDR1 and CDR2: MNHEY and SVGAGI. Trimming removed 6 bases at V and 1 base at J, with 6 bases between. In nucleotides, the CDR3 is TGTGCCAGCAGGACAGAGAACACCGGGGAGCTGTTTTTT. Amino acids: CASRTENTGELFF.

This clone has just a few counts. CDR3 amino acids: CASSIGQEQFF. The CDR3, as DNA: TGTGCCAGCAGCATAGGACAGGAGCAGTTCTTC. The V and J genes are TRBV7-3 and TRBJ2-1; TRBD1 is a possible D gene (6 bases). The CDR3 runs 11 residues. Germline CDR1 reads SGHTA; CDR2 reads FQGTGA. Trimming pared 5 bases from V and 10 bases from J, leaving 9 bases between.

V usage is TRBV6-5 and J usage is TRBJ2-1; 7 bases agree with TRBD2. CDR3 size: 14 residues. Trimming cost V 6 bases and J 10 bases; bases outside gene matches: 12. Germline V gives CDR1 MNHEY, CDR2 SVGAGI. The CDR3 nucleotides read TGTGCCAGCAGCATTCCCACTCGGGGGGTCGAGCAGTTCTTC. Protein sequence: CASSIPTRGVEQFF.

The chain carries TRBV18 and TRBJ2-1; 8 bases agree with TRBD1. V lost 6 bases and J lost 2; bases outside the gene matches: 9. CDR3 length equals 16 residues. The germline gives CDR1 KGHSH, CDR2 LQKENI. CDR3 sequence: CASSPKDRVTYNEQFF. The CDR3 coding sequence is TGTGCCAGCTCCCCCAAGGACAGGGTTACCTACAATGAGCAGTTCTTC.

This chain joins TRBV28 and TRBJ1-1; D remains unclear. CDR1 and CDR2 (germline): MDHEN, SYDVKM. Trimming removed 10 bases from V and 8 bases from J, with 14 bases in between. This CDR3 has 11 amino acids. CDR3 nucleotides: TGTGCCACCAGCTTAGTGAGCGAAGCTTTCTTT. This translates into CATSLVSEAFF.

The chain joins TRBV5-4 to TRBJ2-7; 11 bases agree with TRBD1. V lost 4 bases to trimming and J lost 3 bases; unmatched junction nucleotides: 6. Germline CDR1 and CDR2: SGHNT and YYREEE (reference sequence). The CDR3 is 15 residues long. The CDR3 DNA is TGTGCCAGCAGCCACAGGGACAGGGGGTACTACGAGCAGTACTTC. It translates to CASSHRDRGYYEQYF. Variable domain in full (rest from reference TRBV5-4 and TRBJ2-7): ETGVTQSPTHLIKTRGQQVTLRCSSQSGHNTVSWYQQALGQGPQFIFQYYREEENGRGNFPPRFSGLQFPNYSSELNVNALELDDSALYLCASSHRDRGYYEQYFGPGTRLTVT.

V is TRBV5-4 and J is TRBJ2-2, with 8 bases lining up with TRBD1. Germline V CDR1 and CDR2: SGHNT, YYREEE (reference sequence). This CDR3 has 14 residues. Trimming took 4 bases from V and 8 from J; bases not matched to a gene: 7. The CDR3 reads CASSPRGLRGELFF. The CDR3 coding sequence is TGTGCCAGCAGCCCCAGGGGGCTAAGAGGGGAGCTGTTTTTT.

V usage is TRBV3-1 (or the pseudogene TRBV3-2) and J usage is TRBJ1-1; D is perhaps TRBD1 (6 bases). V was cut by 4 bases and J by 5 bases, with 14 bases left in between. The CDR3 has 14 residues. Germline CDR1 reads LGHDT; CDR2 reads YNNKEL (reference sequence). Here the CDR3 DNA reads TGTGCCAGCAGCCCAAGGGGGGGTGGGACTGAAGCTTTCTTT. It is translated as CASSPRGGGTEAFF.

The chain has TRBV5-8 and TRBJ2-1, with a weak D call TRBD2 (5 bases). The CDR3 extends over 18 amino acids. Per germline, CDR1 SGHTS and CDR2 YDEGEE. V was trimmed by 0 bases and J by 8 bases, leaving 24 bases between them. The CDR3 sequence: CASSLGLGWAAGAHEQFF. CDR3 sequence (DNA): TGTGCCAGCAGCTTGGGATTGGGGTGGGCCGCGGGCGCGCATGAGCAGTTCTTC.

The chain uses TRBV10-3 and TRBJ1-2; D not certain. CDR1 and CDR2 from the germline V gene are ENHRY and SYGVKD. Between the trimmed V and J ends, which lost 3 bases and 4 bases, there was a span of 12 bases. This CDR3 region has 14 residues. CDR3 coding DNA: TGTGCCATCAGTGAATCACAGATCGGCTATGGCTACACCTTC. Translated: CAISESQIGYGYTF.

The V call is TRBV7-6, the J call TRBJ1-3, with a possible D match to TRBD1 (6 bases). V lost 7 bases to trimming and J lost 5 bases, with 18 bases between them. This CDR3 has 15 amino acids. CDR1 is SGHVS, CDR2 FNYEAQ, per germline. The CDR3 DNA follows: TGTGCCAGCATGCTATGGGCAGGGGACCGAAACACCATATATTTT. It translates to CASMLWAGDRNTIYF.